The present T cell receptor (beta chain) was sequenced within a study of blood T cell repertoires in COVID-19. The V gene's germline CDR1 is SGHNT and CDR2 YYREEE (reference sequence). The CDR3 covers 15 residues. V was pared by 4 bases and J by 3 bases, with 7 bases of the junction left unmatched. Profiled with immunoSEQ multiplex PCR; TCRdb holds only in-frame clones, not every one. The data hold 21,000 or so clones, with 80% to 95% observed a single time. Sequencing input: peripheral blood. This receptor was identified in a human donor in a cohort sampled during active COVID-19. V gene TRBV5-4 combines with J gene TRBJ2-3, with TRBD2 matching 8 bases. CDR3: CASSPLGGVTDTQYF. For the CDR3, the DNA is TGTGCCAGCAGCCCCCTCGGGGGGGTGACAGATACGCAGTATTTT. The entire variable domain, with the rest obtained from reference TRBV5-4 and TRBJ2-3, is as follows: ETGVTQSPTHLIKTRGQQVTLRCSSQSGHNTVSWYQQALGQGPQFIFQYYREEENGRGNFPPRFSGLQFPNYSSELNVNALELDDSALYLCASSPLGGVTDTQYFGPGTRLTVL.